This T cell receptor (beta chain) emerged from a study of cytomegalovirus exposure and HLA in healthy donors (TCRdb year 2017). Background for the entire study: A later analysis indicated that the 120 or so validation repertoires were generated on the platform also employed for the approximately 700 repertoires of the first cohort. The study combined high-throughput TCR immunosequencing, statistical association of individual TCRs with disease status, and machine learning to predict cytomegalovirus infection status. The study was designed to test whether signatures of past pathogen exposure could be identified by cataloging public T cell receptors. In addition to the first cohort of roughly 700 subjects, a separate validation cohort of over 90 different subjects was used. Findings and caveats that apply to the study as a whole: A later analysis lacked HLA typing for the validation cohort, so it scored co-occurrence in that cohort across all 110 or so repertoires. While some public TCRs were present in many individuals, most TCR sequences turned up only very rarely across donors. In the study, some 160 TCR beta chains were listed as associated with cytomegalovirus. In vitro tests confirmed that three of the cytomegalovirus-associated TCR beta chains recognize cytomegalovirus antigens. The authors suggested that the approach could potentially be extended to other disease states and immunological phenotypes. Cytomegalovirus status was reported to be diagnosed by the classifier with high specificity and sensitivity in both the original and validation cohorts. Of the cluster scores, approximately 94% were above 0 in a later analysis, which found that TCRs clustered in the first cohort also tended to co-occur in the 95 to 150 validation repertoires.

A remark on this clone: This clone's antigen is unknown. The input lacks base qualities; no much larger clone sits a single base away.

Separate from the approximately 690-subject first cohort, the validation cohort of about 110 subjects was the group to which the donors belonged. The protocol used for the library was the immunoSEQ multiplex PCR assay. Turning to the authors' computational methods: A statistical classification framework was developed to diagnose cytomegalovirus status using the catalog of TCR beta chain sequences. Entries here come from immuneACCESS through TCRdb and include only in-frame sequences with V and J called. Some clones fail to appear in such tables; in the studies checked, an unresolved V gene covers under half of the shortfall, and the cause of the remainder is unknown. Clone size and the V and J calls come from that table; the DNA yielded D and trimming. In this sample the table shows 260,000 or so clones, 80% to 90% of which occur a single time. The top ten clones comprise 2.6% of the sample. Sequences were obtained from PBMCs. The TCR originated in a man aged 18 to 29 in good health and CMV-seronegative.

The bases read TGCGCCAGCAGCTTGCCCGAAGGTATCGGGAGTTCACCCCTCCACTTT. Its protein reads: CASSLPEGIGSSPLHF. The sequence links TRBV5-1 to TRBJ1-6; confidence is insufficient to name the D gene. V drops 1 base and J drops 9 bases, leaving 17 bases in between. The CDR3 covers 16 residues, taking in both the cysteine and the phenylalanine. The DNA shown is the 48-base CDR3, in frame from base 1. CDR1 and CDR2 are read off the germline V gene as SGHRS and YFSETQ.